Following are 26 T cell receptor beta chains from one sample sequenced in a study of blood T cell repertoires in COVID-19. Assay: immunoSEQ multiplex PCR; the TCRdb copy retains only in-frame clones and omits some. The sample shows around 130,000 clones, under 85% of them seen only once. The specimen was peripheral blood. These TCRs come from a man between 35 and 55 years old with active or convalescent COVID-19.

This CDR3 is CASSLVGRGGPGELFF. The DNA for the CDR3 is TGTGCCAGCAGCTTAGTGGGGCGGGGGGGCCCCGGGGAGCTGTTTTTT. V gene TRBV7-2 combines with J gene TRBJ2-2, with TRBD2 matching 9 bases. V trimming: 1 base; J trimming: 6 bases; junction bases outside the gene matches: 6. This CDR3 spans 16 amino acids. Germline V CDR1 and CDR2: SGHTA, FQGNSA.

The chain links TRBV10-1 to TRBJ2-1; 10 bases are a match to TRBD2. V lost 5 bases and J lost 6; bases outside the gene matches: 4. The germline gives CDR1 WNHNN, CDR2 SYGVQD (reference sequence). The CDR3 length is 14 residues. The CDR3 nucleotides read TGCGCCAGCAGTAAGAGCGGGGGGGCCAATGAGCAGTTCTTC. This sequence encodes CASSKSGGANEQFF.

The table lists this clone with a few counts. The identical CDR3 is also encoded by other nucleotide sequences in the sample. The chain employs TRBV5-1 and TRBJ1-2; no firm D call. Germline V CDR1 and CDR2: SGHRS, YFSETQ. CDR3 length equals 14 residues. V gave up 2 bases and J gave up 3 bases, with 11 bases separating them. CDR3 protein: CASSLGGLDYGYTF. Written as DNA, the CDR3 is TGCGCCAGCAGCTTAGGAGGGTTGGACTATGGCTACACCTTC.

The CDR3 loop is CASSLAKGGTGTGANTF. The CDR3 nucleotides are TGTGCCAGCAGCTTAGCGAAAGGGGGAACCGGGACAGGGGCCAACACCTTC. This sequence joins TRBV7-9 and TRBJ1-2; 10 bases align to TRBD1. The length of the CDR3 is 17 residues. CDR1 and CDR2 (germline): SEHNR, FQNEAQ (reference sequence). Germline trimming cut 0 bases from V and 12 bases from J; bases unmatched to any gene: 16.

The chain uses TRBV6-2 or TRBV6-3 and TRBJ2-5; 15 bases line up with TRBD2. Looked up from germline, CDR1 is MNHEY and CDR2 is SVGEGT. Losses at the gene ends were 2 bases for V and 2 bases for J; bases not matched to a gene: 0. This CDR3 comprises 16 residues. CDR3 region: CASSYGTSGGQETQYF. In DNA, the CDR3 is TGTGCCAGCAGTTACGGGACTAGCGGGGGGCAAGAGACCCAGTACTTC.

CDR3: CASSLVQTRGSQPQHF. The CDR3, as DNA: TGTGCCAGCAGCTTGGTCCAAACCAGGGGTAGCCAGCCCCAGCATTTT. This chain connects TRBV5-5 to TRBJ1-5; D possibly corresponds to TRBD1 (6 bases). V lost 0 bases to trimming and J lost 7 bases, with 17 bases between them. The CDR3 has 16 residues. Germline lookup yields CDR1 SGHKS and CDR2 YYEKEE (reference sequence).

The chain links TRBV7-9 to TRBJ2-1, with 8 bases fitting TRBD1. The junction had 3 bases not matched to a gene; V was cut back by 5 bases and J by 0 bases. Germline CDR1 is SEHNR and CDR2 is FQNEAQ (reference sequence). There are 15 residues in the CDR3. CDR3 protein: CASSLGQGSYNEQFF. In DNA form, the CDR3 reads TGTGCCAGCAGCCTCGGACAGGGCTCCTACAATGAGCAGTTCTTC.

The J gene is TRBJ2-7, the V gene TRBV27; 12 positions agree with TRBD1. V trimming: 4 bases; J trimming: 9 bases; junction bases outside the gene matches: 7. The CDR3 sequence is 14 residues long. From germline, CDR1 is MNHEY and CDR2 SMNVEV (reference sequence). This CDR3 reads CASSSPGQGAWQYF. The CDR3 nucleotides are TGTGCCAGCAGTTCTCCGGGACAGGGGGCTTGGCAGTACTTC.

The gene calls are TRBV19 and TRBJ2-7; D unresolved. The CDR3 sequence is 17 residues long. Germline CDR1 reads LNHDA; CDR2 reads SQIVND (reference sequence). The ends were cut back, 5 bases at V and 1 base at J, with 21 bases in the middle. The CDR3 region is CASSFKASRQVSYEQYF. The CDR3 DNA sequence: TGTGCCAGTAGTTTCAAAGCCTCCCGGCAGGTATCCTACGAGCAGTACTTC.

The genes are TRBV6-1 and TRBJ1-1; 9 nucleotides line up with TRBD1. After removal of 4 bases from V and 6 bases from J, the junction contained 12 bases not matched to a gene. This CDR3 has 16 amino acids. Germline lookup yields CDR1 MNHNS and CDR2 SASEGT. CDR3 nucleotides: TGTGCCAGCAGTGTACGAACCGGGACAGGGACCCCTGAAGCTTTCTTT. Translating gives CASSVRTGTGTPEAFF.

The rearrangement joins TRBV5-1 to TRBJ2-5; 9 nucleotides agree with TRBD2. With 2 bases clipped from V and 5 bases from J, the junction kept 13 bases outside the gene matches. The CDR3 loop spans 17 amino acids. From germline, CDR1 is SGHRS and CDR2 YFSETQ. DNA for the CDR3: TGCGCCAGCAGCTTTGGTACGGCGGGGGGGGCCTTGGAGACCCAGTACTTC. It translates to CASSFGTAGGALETQYF.

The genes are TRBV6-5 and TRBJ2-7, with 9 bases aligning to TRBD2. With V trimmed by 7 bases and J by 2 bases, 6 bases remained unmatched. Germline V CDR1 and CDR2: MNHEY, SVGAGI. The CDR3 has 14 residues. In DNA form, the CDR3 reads TGTGCCAGCAATCTAGCGGGGAAGCCCTACGAGCAGTACTTC. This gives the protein CASNLAGKPYEQYF.

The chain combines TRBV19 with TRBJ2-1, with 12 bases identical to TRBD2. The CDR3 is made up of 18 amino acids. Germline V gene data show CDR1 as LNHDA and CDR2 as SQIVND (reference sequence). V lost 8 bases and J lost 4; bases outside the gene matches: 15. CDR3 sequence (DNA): TGTGCCAGTGCCTCATCACTAGCGGGGGGATTAACTTACAATGAGCAGTTCTTC. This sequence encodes CASASSLAGGLTYNEQFF.

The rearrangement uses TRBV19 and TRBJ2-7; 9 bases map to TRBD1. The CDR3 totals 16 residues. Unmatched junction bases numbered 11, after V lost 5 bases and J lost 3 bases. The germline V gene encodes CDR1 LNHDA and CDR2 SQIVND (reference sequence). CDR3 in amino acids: CASSSLSDRGDYEQYF. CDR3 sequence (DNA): TGTGCCAGTAGTTCCCTCTCCGACAGGGGGGACTACGAGCAGTACTTC. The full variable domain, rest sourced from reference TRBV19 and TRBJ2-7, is DGGITQSPKYLFRKEGQNVTLSCEQNLNHDAMYWYRQDPGQGLRLIYYSQIVNDFQKGDIAEGYSVSREKKESFPLTVTSAQKNPTAFYLCASSSLSDRGDYEQYFGPGTRLTVT.

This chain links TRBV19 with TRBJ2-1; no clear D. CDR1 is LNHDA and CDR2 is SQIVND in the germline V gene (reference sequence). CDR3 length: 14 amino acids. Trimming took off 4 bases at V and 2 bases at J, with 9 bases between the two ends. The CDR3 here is CASSKTSTYNEQFF. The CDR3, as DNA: TGTGCCAGTAGTAAGACAAGCACCTACAATGAGCAGTTCTTC.

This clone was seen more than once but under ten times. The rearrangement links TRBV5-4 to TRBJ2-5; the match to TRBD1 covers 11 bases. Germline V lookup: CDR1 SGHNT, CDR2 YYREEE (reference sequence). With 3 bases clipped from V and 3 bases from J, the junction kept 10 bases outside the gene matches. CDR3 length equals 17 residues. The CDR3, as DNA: TGTGCCAGCAGCTCCGGAACCGGGACAGGGGGGGAAGAGACCCAGTACTTC. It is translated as CASSSGTGTGGEETQYF.

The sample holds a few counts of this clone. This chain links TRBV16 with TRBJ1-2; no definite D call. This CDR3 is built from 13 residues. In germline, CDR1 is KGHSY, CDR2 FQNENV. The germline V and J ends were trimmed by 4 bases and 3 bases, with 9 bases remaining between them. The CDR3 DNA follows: TGTGCCAGCAGCCCCCTCCCGGACTATGGCTACACCTTC. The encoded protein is CASSPLPDYGYTF.

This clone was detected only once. The CDR3 loop reads CASSQERQETQYF. For the CDR3, the DNA is TGCGCCAGCAGCCAAGAAAGACAGGAGACCCAGTACTTC. The chain is built from TRBV4-1 and TRBJ2-5, with D tentatively TRBD1 (5 bases). This CDR3 contains 13 residues. Between the trimmed V and J ends, which lost 0 bases and 5 bases, there was a span of 7 bases. CDR1 MGHRA and CDR2 YSYEKL come from the germline V gene.

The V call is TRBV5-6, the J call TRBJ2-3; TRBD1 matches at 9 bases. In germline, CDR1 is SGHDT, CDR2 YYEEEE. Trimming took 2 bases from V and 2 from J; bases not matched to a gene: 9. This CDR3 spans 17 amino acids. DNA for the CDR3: TGTGCCAGCAGCTTAGACAGGGGGACTTTGTACACAGATACGCAGTATTTT. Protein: CASSLDRGTLYTDTQYF.

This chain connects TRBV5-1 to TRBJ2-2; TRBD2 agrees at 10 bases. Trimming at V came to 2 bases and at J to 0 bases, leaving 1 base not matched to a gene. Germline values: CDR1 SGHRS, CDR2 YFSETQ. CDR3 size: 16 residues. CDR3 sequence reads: CASSLSGGANTGELFF. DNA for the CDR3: TGCGCCAGCAGCTTAAGCGGGGGGGCGAACACCGGGGAGCTGTTTTTT.

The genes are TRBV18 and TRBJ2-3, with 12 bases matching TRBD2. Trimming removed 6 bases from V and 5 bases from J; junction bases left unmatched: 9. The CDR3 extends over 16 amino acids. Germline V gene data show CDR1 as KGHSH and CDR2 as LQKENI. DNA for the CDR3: TGTGCCAGCTCCCAGCCCCTAGCGGGGGGGCGAGATACGCAGTATTTT. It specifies CASSQPLAGGRDTQYF.

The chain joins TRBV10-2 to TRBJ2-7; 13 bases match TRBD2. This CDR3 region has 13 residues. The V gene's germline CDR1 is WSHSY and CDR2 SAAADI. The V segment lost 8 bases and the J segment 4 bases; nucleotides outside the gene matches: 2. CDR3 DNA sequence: TGCGCCAGCCAGACTAGCGGGGGGTACGAGCAGTACTTC. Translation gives CASQTSGGYEQYF.

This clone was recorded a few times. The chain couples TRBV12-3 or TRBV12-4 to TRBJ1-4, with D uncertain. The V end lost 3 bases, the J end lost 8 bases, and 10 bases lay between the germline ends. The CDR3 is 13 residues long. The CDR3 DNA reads TGTGCCAGCAGTTTTCGGGGAGAAGAAAAACTGTTTTTT. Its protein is CASSFRGEEKLFF.

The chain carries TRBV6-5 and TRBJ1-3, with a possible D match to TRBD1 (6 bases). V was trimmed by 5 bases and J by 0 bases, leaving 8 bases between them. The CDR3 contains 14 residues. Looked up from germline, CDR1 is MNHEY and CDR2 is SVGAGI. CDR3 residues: CASSTGNSGNTIYF. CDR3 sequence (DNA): TGTGCCAGCAGTACAGGGAACTCTGGAAACACCATATATTTT.

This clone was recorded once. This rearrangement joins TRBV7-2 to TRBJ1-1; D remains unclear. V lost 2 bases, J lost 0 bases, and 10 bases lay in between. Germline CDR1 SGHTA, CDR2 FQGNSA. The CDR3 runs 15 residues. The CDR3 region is CASSLRGSVNTEAFF. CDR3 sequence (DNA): TGTGCCAGCAGCTTAAGAGGCTCCGTGAACACTGAAGCTTTCTTT.

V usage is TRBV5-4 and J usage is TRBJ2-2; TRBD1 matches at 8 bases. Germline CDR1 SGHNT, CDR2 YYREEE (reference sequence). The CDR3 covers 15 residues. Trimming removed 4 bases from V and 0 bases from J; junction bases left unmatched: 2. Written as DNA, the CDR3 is TGTGCCAGCAGCCCACAGGGGGCGAACACCGGGGAGCTGTTTTTT. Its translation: CASSPQGANTGELFF.